The entry that follows covers one TCR beta chain sequence. Its antigen is as yet unknown. These data are taken from a study of cytomegalovirus exposure and HLA in healthy donors. For the study at large: The Caucasian-associated ancestry cluster held 80% to 90% of 398 genotyped donors.

Notes on the study in general: In most subjects, TCR beta sequences reportedly gave accurate predictions of HLA-A and HLA-B alleles.

V lost 7 bases, J lost 6 bases, and 19 bases lay in between. The CDR3 runs 15 residues. The V gene's germline CDR1 is LNHDA and CDR2 SQIVND (reference sequence). Use of 60 Vbeta and 13 Jbeta primers characterized the PCR. TCRdb's copy holds only in-frame clones and misses some; the assay was immunoSEQ multiplex PCR. The sample shows over 150,000 clones, roughly 80% of them seen only once. The TCR sequence derives from a woman in her 30s in good health and CMV-seronegative. Sequenced material: PBMCs. The V and J genes are TRBV19 and TRBJ2-1; tentative D call: TRBD2 (6 bases). Written as DNA, the CDR3 is TGTGCCAGTACCCCGGGACTTCTCCCGGCCAATGAGCAGTTCTTC. This sequence encodes CASTPGLLPANEQFF.